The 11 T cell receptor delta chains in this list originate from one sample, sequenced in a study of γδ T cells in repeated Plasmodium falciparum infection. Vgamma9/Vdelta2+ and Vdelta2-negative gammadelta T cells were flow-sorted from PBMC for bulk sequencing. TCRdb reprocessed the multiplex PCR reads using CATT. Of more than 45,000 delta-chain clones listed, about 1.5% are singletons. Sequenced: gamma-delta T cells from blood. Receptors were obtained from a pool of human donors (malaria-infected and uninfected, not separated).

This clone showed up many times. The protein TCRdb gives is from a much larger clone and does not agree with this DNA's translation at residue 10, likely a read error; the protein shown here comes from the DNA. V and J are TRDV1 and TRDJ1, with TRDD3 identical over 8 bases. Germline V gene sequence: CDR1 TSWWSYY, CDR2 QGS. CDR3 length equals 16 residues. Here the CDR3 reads CALAHWGPHGPDKLIF. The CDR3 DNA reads TGTGCTCTTGCACACTGGGGGCCTCATGGCCCCGATAAACTAATCTTT.

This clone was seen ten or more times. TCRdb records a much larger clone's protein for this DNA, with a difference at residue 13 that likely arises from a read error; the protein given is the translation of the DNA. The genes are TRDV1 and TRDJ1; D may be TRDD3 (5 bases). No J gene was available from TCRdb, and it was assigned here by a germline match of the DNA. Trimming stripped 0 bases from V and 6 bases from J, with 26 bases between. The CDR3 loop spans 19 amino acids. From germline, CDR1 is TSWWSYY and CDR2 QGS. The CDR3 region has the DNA TGTGCTCTTGGGGAACTTGGGCGGTCCGCCATCTGGGAGAGAAATAAACTCATCTTT. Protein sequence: CALGELGRSAIWERNKLIF.

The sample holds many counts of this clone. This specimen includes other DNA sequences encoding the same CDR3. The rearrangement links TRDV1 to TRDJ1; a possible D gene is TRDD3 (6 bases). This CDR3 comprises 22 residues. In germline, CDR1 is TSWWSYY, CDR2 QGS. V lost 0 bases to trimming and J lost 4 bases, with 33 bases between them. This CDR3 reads CALGELTVLLHGWGFRSDKLIF. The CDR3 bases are TGTGCTCTTGGGGAACTAACTGTCCTGCTCCATGGCTGGGGATTCCGCAGCGATAAACTCATCTTT.

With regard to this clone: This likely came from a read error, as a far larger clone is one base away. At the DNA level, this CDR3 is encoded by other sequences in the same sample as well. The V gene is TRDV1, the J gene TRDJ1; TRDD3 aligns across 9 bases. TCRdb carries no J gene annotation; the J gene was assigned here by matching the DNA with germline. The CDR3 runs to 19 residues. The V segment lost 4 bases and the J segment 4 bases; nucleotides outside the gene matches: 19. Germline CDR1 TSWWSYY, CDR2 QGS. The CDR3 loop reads CALGGFDNYVLGDIDKLIF. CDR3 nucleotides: TGTGCTCTTGGGGGATTCGATAACTACGTACTGGGGGACATCGATAAACTCATCTTT.

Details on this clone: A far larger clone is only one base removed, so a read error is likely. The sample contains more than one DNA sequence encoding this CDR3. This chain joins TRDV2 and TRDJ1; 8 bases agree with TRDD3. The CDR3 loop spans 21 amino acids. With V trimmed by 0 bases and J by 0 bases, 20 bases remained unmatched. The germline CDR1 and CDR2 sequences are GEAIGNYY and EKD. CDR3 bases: TGTGCCTGTGACACCCGTCCTTCGTACGTACTGGGGGCCTCGTACACCGATAAACTCATCTTT. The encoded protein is CACDTRPSYVLGASYTDKLIF.

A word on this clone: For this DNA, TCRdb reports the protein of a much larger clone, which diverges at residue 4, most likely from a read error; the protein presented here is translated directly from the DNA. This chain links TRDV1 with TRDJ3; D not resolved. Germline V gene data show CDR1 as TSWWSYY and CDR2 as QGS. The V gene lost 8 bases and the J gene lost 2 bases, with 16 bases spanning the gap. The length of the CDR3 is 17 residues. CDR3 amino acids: CALWVNHRPWDTRQMFF. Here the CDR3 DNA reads TGTGCTCTTTGGGTAAACCACAGGCCCTGGGACACCCGACAGATGTTTTTC.

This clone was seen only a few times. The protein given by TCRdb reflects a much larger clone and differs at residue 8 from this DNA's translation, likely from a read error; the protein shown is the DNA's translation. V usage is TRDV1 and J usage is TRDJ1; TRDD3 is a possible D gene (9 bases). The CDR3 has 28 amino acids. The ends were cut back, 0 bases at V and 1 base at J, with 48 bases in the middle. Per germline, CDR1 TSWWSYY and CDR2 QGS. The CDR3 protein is CALGELGSRVFFRASYELGDFRTDKLIF. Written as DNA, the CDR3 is TGTGCTCTTGGGGAACTAGGGAGTCGGGTCTTCTTTCGGGCTTCCTACGAGCTGGGGGATTTTCGCACCGATAAACTCATCTTT.

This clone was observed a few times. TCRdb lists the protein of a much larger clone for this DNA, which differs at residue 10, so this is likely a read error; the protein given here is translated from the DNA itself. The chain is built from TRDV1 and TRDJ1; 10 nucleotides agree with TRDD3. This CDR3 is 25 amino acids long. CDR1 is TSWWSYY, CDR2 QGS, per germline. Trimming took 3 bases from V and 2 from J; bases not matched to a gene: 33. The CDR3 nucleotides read TGTGCTCTTGGGGACTCTCCTACAACGGACCCCCAACCCCGTACTGGGGGATTACCAACCGATAAACTCATCTTT. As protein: CALGDSPTTDPQPRTGGLPTDKLIF.

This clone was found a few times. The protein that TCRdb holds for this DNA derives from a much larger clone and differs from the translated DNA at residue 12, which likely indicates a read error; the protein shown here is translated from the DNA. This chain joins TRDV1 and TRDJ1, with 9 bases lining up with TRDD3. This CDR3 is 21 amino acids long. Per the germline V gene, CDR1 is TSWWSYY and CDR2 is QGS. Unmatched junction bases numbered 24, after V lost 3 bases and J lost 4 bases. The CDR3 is CALGDTRGYWGTTRDDDKLIF. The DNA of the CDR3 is TGTGCTCTTGGGGATACTAGGGGGTACTGGGGGACCACGCGGGATGACGATAAACTCATCTTT.

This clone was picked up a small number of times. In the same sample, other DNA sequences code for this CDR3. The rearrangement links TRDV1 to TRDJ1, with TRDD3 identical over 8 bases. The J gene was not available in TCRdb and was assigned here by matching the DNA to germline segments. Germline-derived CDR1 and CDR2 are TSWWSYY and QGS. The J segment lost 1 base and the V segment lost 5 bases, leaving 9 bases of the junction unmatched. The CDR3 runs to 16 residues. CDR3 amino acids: CALGKGLLGATDKLIF. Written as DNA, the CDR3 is TGTGCTCTTGGGAAGGGACTACTGGGGGCCACCGATAAACTCATCTTT.

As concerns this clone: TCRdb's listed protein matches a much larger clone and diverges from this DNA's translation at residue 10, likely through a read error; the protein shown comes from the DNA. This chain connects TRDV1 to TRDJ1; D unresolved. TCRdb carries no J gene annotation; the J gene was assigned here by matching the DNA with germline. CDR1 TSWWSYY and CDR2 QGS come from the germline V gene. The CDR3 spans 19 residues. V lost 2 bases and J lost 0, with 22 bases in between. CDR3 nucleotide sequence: TGTGCTCTTGGGGAATTCCGCCCTAGACGGGTTCGGTACACCGATAAACTCATCTTT. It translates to CALGEFRPRRVRYTDKLIF.